The sequence of this T cell receptor (beta chain) was determined in a study of shared clonotypes between healthy human individuals. General study findings and limits: Estimated clonotype richness was generally higher in naive than memory subsets.

There were no recent acute infections or vaccinations among the donors, who were healthy HIV-negative adults. Donors, without exception, were Caucasian adults residing in Nashville, Tennessee. Once extracted for a subset, genomic DNA was divided evenly among several immunoSEQ plates. The method was immunoSEQ multiplex PCR; TCRdb's version includes in-frame clones alone and lacks a portion of them. The sample comprises approximately 1.4 million clones, 95% to 99% of which are singletons, and 0.4% to 0.45% rests with the top ten. A note on this clone: Its antigen remains unknown.

The sequencing sample was made of naive CD4+ T cells sorted from blood. Sample subset: CD45RA+ positively selected. This TCR was sampled from a young man in good health.

CDR3 nucleotide sequence: TGTGCCAGCAGCTTGGCCGGACGGGGGCGAGTAGATACGCAGTATTTT. This sequence encodes CASSLAGRGRVDTQYF. The chain uses TRBV5-6 and TRBJ2-3; D is perhaps TRBD1 or TRBD2 (6 bases each). This CDR3 is 16 amino acids long. Germline-derived CDR1 and CDR2 are SGHDT and YYEEEE. V lost 0 bases to trimming and J lost 5 bases, with 16 bases between them.